This TCR beta chain was documented in a study of cytomegalovirus exposure and HLA in healthy donors. The wider study: The roughly 700 first-cohort repertoires shared a platform with the approximately 110 validation repertoires, as reported in a later analysis. Study-level results: The listing of roughly 160 TCR beta chains classed them as cytomegalovirus-associated.

Trimming left V 3 bases short and J 0 bases short, with 5 bases between. The CDR3 is 14 residues long. From germline, CDR1 is MNHEY and CDR2 SMNVEV (reference sequence). Worth noting for this clone: Its antigen is as yet unknown.

Data came from immunoSEQ multiplex PCR; TCRdb stores just in-frame clones and leaves some out. The sample records some 290,000 clones, 70% to 90% being singletons. This sequence originates from a man younger than 45 in good health and CMV-seronegative. What was sequenced was PBMCs. The V call is TRBV27, the J call TRBJ2-2; D remains ambiguous. CDR3 coding DNA: TGTGCCAGCAGTTTCTACGCGAACACCGGGGAGCTGTTTTTT. It is translated as CASSFYANTGELFF.